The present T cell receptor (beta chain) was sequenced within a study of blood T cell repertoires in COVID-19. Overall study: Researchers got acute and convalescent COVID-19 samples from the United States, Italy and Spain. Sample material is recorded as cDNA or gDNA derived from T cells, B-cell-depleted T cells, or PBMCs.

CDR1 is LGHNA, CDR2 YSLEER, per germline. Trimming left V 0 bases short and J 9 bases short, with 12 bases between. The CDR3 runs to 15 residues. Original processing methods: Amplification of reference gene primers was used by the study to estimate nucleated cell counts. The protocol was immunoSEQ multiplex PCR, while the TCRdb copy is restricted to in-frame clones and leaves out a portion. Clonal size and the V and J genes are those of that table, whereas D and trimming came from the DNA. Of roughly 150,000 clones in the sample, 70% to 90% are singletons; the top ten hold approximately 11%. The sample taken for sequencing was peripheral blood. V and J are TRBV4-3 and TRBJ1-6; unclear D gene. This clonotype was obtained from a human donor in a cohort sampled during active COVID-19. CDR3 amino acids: CASSQDFRVGSPLHF. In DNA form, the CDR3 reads TGCGCCAGCAGCCAAGATTTTCGGGTCGGTTCACCCCTCCACTTT.